This is a list of T cell receptor beta chains from one sample in a study of PD-1 blockade in classical Hodgkin lymphoma. Profiled with immunoSEQ multiplex PCR; TCRdb holds only in-frame clones, not every one. The data hold about 6,400 clones, with approximately 80% observed a single time. This specimen consisted of CD4+ T cells from blood, obtained at baseline. The source is a human donor with classical Hodgkin lymphoma. CDR3s leave out the opening cysteine and the closing phenylalanine or tryptophan.

>TRBV7-2|TRBJ1-4
ASSFNEKLF
>TRBV25-1|TRBJ2-1
ASSESQRGAGEQF
>TRBV7-9|TRBJ2-7
ASSPTLGYEQY
>TRBV7-8|TRBJ2-1
ASSARDSRYNEQF
>TRBV18|TRBJ1-3
ASSPQDRGNTIY
>TRBV19|TRBJ1-4
ASSISVFNEKLF
>TRBV7-2|TRBJ2-4
ASSSPSYGQGGAKNIQY
>TRBV2|TRBJ2-7
ASSAGRGHEQY
>TRBV28|TRBJ1-5
ASSKIGTERINQPQH
>TRBV2|TRBJ2-2
ASNFGGVNTGELF
>TRBV30|TRBJ2-7
AWGSGKGEQY
>TRBV4-3|TRBJ2-6
ASSRDNSGANVLT
>TRBV7-2|TRBJ2-3
ASSSIAGGRLDTQY
>TRBV2|TRBJ1-2
ASSEALKGLGGYT
>TRBV28|TRBJ1-5
ASSSDWNNQPQH
>TRBV6-1|TRBJ1-1
ASSAQRGNTEAF
>TRBV7-8|TRBJ2-2
ASRSAGNTGELF
>TRBV4-1|TRBJ2-1
ASSQVTSGGYEQF
>TRBV11-2|TRBJ2-1
ASSLPLVYNEQF
>TRBV20-1|TRBJ2-1
SARFGNEQF
>TRBV4-1|TRBJ2-7
ASSQDWTGVTYEQY
>TRBV6-1|TRBJ2-7
ASSGRDSLPSVVGSYEQY
>TRBV6-6|TRBJ1-2
ASTLGGGYT
>TRBV10-3|TRBJ2-7
ATGGANSYEQY
>TRBV7-9|TRBJ2-7
ASSSSDEQY
>TRBV18|TRBJ1-6
ASSPRQPKGSPLH
>TRBV7-9|TRBJ2-5
ASSSGTSQETQY
>TRBV11-2|TRBJ1-2
ASRIRTGYYGYT
>TRBV9|TRBJ1-1
ASSVEAGTEAF
>TRBV4-2|TRBJ2-3
ASSPGLAGMQGTQY
>TRBV27|TRBJ2-1
ASIPGAGANEQF
>TRBV5-4|TRBJ1-6
ASSYTGTGGGSPLH
>TRBV5-4|TRBJ1-4
ASSQANRGSEKLF
>TRBV27|TRBJ2-1
ASSFLRQYDEQF
>TRBV9|TRBJ2-3
ASSVLTGRTDTQY
>TRBV9|TRBJ2-1
ASSGGVVSYNEQF
>TRBV29-1|TRBJ1-1
SVVQGGTEAF
>TRBV15|TRBJ1-1
ATSRDHIEVTEAF
>TRBV6-1|TRBJ1-3
ASSDRAFSNGNTIY
>TRBV1|TRBJ1-2
TSTPLTQRVSYGYT
>TRBV28|TRBJ2-3
ASSATPGLVIGHTDTQY
>TRBV7-9|TRBJ1-1
ASSFVPGMNTEAF
>TRBV2|TRBJ2-3
ASSPQRGTEY
>TRBV7-9|TRBJ1-2
ASREGTSYGYT
>TRBV11-2|TRBJ2-7
ASSSRTGRQY
>TRBV4-2|TRBJ2-1
ASSQEGTSGEQF
>TRBV5-6|TRBJ2-7
ASNILQGAHREQY
>TRBV28|TRBJ2-1
ASSDAGFPAVYEQF
>TRBV11-2|TRBJ1-1
ASSIGQGMAF
>TRBV7-9|TRBJ2-7
ASSLIGWFGTGTTYEQY
>TRBV5-4|TRBJ2-7
ASSLAGTGAYEQY
>TRBV7-9|TRBJ1-2
AGASRRQGNNGYT
>TRBV7-8|TRBJ1-6
ASSPDRGLANSPLH
>TRBV4-3|TRBJ1-6
ASSQDPRGVGGVGNSPLH